What follows is one TCR beta chain and its context. This clonotype was counted many times. Its antigen is currently not known. No much larger clone is present one base from it, and per-base qualities are unavailable. The junction carries 16 bases between V and J, which are trimmed by 1 base and 8 bases respectively. Taken from the germline V gene, the CDR1 and CDR2 loops are SGHRS and YFSETQ. CDR3 length: 15 amino acids, cysteine to phenylalanine. Of the read, only the CDR3 DNA is kept; its 45 bases are in frame from base 1. The data were obtained in a study of CD8 T cells in ankylosing spondylitis listed by TCRdb under 2017. Describing the broader study: T cell receptor beta repertoires were profiled in healthy donors and ankylosing spondylitis patients so that disease-linked TCR variants could be found. The whole study cohort included 108 healthy donors and around 25 ankylosing spondylitis patients. Peripheral blood was sampled, and synovial fluid was also collected from ankylosing spondylitis patients. The full study reports these points: Some motif variants had previously been reported in the synovial fluid and blood of reactive arthritis patients, which suggests shared mechanisms of disease initiation. The disease-linked clones were reported as significantly enriched in matched synovial fluid samples from ankylosing spondylitis patients. A TCR beta motif of several highly homologous amino acid variants appeared characteristic of blood from ankylosing spondylitis patients. The disease-linked clones showed a CD8+ phenotype and occurred at relatively low frequencies in peripheral blood.

The data were produced on an Illumina HiSeq 2500. TCR beta libraries were prepared by quantitative 5'-RACE with molecular barcodes. Under the source paper's analysis protocol: A new computational method, built on a probabilistic model of VDJ rearrangement, was used to identify disease-linked TCR variants. Clones were called with MiXCR by TCRdb after fastp trimmed the public reads at Q25, and only in-frame beta chains were retained. Here each entry gathers all rows of one CDR3 protein and keeps the most common genes and DNA. In this record, the V and J calls reflect TCRdb's handling and not the investigators' own analysis. The sample includes around 330,000 distinct CDR3 sequences, with roughly 10% observed a single time. Jointly, the top ten make up about a tenth of the sample.

This sequence was found in a female donor with ankylosing spondylitis or in good health (not recorded which). Sample: blood, either unsorted or a sorted T cell fraction (not recorded which). The sequence joins TRBV5-1 to TRBJ2-1; 6 matching bases give a weak D call of TRBD1. The CDR3 has the sequence CASSLFTGSLDEQFF. In nucleotides, the sequence is TGCGCCAGCAGCTTGTTCACAGGGTCATTGGATGAGCAGTTCTTC.